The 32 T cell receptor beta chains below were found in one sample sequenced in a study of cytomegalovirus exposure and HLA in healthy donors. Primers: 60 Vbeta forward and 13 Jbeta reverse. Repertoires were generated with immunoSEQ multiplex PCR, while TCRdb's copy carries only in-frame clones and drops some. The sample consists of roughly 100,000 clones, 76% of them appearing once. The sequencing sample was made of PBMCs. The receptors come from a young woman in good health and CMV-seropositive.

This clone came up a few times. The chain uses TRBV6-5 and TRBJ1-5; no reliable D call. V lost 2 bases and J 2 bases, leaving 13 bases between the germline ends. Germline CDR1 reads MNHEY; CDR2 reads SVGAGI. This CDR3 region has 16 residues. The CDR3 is CASSYRFVGGNQPQHF. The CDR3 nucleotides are TGTGCCAGCAGTTACAGGTTCGTCGGGGGCAATCAGCCCCAGCATTTT.

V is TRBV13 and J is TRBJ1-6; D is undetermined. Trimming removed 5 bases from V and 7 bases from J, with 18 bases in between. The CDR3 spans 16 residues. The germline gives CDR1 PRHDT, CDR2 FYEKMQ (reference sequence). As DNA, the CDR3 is TGTGCCAGCAGCCTCCCCAGGCAGTCGAACAATTCACCCCTCCACTTT. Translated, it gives CASSLPRQSNNSPLHF.

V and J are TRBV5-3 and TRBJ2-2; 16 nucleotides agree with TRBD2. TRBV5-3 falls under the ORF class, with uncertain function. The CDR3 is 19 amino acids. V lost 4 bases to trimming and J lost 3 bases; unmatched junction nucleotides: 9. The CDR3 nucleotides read TGTGCCAGAAGCCTAACTGGGACTAGCGGGGGGGCTTACACCGGGGAGCTGTTTTTT. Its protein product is CARSLTGTSGGAYTGELFF.

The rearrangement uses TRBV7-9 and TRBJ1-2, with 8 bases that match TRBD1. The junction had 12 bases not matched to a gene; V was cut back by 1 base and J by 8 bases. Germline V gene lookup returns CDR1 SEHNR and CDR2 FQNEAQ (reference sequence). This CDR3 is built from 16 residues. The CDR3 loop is CASSLGTGQISGGYTF. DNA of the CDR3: TGTGCCAGCAGCTTAGGGACAGGGCAAATTAGTGGCGGCTACACCTTC.

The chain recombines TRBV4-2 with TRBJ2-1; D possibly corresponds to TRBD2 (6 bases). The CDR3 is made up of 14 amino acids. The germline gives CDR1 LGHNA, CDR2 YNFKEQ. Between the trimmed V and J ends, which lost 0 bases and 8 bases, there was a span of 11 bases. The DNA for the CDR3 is TGTGCCAGCAGCCAAGATATATCGGGGGATGAGCAGTTCTTC. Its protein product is CASSQDISGDEQFF.

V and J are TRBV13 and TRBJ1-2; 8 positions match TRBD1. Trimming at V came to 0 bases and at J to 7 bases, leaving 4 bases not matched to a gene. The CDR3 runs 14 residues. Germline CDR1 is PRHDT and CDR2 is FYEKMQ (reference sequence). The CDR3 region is CASSLGGQGGGYTF. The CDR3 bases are TGTGCCAGCAGCTTAGGTGGACAGGGAGGTGGCTACACCTTC.

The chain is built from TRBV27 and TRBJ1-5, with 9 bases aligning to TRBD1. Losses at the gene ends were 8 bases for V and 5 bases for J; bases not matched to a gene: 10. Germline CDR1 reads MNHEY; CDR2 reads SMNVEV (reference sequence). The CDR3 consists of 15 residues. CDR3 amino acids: CASGRQQGADQPQHF. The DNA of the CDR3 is TGTGCCAGCGGAAGACAACAGGGGGCGGATCAGCCCCAGCATTTT.

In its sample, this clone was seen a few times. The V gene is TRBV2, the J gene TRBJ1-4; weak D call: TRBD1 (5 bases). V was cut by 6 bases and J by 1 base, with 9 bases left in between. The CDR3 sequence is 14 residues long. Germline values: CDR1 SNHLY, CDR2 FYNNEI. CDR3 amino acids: CASRGLGTNEKLFF. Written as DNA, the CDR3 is TGTGCCAGCAGGGGGCTGGGAACTAATGAAAAACTGTTTTTT.

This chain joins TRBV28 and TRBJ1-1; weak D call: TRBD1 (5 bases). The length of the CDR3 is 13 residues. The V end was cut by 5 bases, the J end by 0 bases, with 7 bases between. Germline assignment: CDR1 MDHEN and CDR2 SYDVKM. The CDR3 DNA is TGTGCCAGCAGTCCACAGGTGAACACTGAAGCTTTCTTT. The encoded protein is CASSPQVNTEAFF.

In DNA form, the CDR3 reads TGCGCCAGCAGCCCCCTGGGGGGAGACTCCTACAATGAGCAGTTCTTC. Its protein is CASSPLGGDSYNEQFF. J is TRBJ2-1 and V is TRBV5-1, with D possibly TRBD2 on 6 matching bases. This CDR3 comprises 16 residues. V was cut by 4 bases and J by 0 bases, with 14 bases left in between. CDR1 and CDR2 (germline): SGHRS, YFSETQ.

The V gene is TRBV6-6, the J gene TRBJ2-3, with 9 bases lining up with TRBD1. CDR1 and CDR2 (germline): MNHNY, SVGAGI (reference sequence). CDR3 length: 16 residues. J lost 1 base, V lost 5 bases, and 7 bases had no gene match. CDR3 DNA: TGTGCCAGCAGTAGGGGACAGGGTTGGCGCACAGATACGCAGTATTTT. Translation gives CASSRGQGWRTDTQYF.

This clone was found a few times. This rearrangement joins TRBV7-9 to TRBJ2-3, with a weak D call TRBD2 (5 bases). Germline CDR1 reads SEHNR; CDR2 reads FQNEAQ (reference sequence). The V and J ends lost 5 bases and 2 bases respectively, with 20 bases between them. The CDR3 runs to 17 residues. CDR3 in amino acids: CASSMRVARPSTDTQYF. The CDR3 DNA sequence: TGTGCCAGCAGCATGAGGGTGGCGAGGCCCTCCACAGATACGCAGTATTTT.

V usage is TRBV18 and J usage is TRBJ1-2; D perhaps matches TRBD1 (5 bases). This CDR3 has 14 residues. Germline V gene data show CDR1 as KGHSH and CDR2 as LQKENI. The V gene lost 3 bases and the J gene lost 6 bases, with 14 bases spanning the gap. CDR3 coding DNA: TGTGCCAGCTCACCCTCGGCAGGGTCGAATGGCTACACCTTC. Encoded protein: CASSPSAGSNGYTF.

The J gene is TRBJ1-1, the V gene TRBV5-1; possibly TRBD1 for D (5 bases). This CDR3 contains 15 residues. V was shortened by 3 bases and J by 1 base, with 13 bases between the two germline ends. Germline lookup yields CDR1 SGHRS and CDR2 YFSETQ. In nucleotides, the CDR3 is TGCGCCAGCAGCTGGGGGGGTGGGGGGAACACTGAAGCTTTCTTT. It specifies CASSWGGGGNTEAFF.

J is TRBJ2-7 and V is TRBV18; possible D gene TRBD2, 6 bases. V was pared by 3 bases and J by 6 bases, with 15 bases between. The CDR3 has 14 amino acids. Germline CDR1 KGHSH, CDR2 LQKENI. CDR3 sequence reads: CASSPASDTVEQYF. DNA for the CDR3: TGTGCCAGCTCACCGGCTAGCGATACGGTCGAGCAGTACTTC.

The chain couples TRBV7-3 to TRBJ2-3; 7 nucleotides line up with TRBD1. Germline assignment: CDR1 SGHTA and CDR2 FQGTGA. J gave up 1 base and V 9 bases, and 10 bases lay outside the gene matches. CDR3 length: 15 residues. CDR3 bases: TGTGCCAGTGGCAAGGGGGCGGCTGGCACAGATACGCAGTATTTT. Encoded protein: CASGKGAAGTDTQYF.

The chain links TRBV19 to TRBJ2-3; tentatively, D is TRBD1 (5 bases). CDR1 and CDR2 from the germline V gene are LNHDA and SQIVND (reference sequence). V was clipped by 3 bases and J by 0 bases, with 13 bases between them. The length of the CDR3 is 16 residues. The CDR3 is CASSINRMGSTDTQYF. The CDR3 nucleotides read TGTGCCAGTAGTATCAACAGGATGGGGAGCACAGATACGCAGTATTTT.

The CDR3 nucleotides are TGTGCCAGCAGCCAGGGACAGGGGTTGGACATTCAGTACTTC. This gives the protein CASSQGQGLDIQYF. The chain uses TRBV7-3 and TRBJ2-4; 10 bases are a match to TRBD1. Losses at the gene ends were 5 bases for V and 8 bases for J; bases not matched to a gene: 6. The CDR3 contains 14 residues. Germline loops: CDR1 SGHTA, CDR2 FQGTGA.

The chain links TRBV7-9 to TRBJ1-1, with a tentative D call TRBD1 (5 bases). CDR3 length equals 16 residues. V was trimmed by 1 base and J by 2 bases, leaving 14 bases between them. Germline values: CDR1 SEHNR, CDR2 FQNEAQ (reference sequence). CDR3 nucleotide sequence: TGTGCCAGCAGCTTAGGCCACCCAGGGATCAACACTGAAGCTTTCTTT. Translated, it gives CASSLGHPGINTEAFF.

This chain's CDR3 is CAWTHQGADNSNQPQHF. Written as DNA, the CDR3 is TGTGCCTGGACACATCAGGGGGCGGATAATAGCAATCAGCCCCAGCATTTT. The chain links TRBV30 to TRBJ1-5; 8 bases fit TRBD1. The CDR3 has 17 amino acids. Germline V CDR1 and CDR2: GTSNPN, SVGIG (reference sequence). J gave up 0 bases and V 4 bases, and 11 bases lay outside the gene matches.

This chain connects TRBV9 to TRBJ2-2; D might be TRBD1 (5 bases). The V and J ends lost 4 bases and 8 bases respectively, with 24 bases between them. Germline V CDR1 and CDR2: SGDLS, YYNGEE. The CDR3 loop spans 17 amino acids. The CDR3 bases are TGTGCCAGCAGCCCCCAAGGAGCAGGGTCCATCCCAGGGGAGCTGTTTTTT. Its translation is CASSPQGAGSIPGELFF.

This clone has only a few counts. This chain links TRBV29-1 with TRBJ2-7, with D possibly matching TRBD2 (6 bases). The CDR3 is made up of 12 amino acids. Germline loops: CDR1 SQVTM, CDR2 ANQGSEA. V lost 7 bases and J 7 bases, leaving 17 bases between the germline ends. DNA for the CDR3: TGCAGCGCCCGTATCGGGCGGGGAGAGCAGTACTTC. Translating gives CSARIGRGEQYF.

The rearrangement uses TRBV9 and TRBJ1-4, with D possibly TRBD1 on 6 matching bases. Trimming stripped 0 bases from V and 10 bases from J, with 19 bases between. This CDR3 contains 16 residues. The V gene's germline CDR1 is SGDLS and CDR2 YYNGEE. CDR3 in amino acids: CASSVGGGAGASKLFF. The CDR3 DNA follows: TGTGCCAGCAGCGTAGGAGGGGGGGCAGGGGCCTCAAAACTGTTTTTT.

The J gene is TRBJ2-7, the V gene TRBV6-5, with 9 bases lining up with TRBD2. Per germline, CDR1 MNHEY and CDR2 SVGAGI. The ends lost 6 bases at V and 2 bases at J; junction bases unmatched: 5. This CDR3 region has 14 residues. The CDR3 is CASSYTSGPYEQYF. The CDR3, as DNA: TGTGCCAGCAGCTACACTAGCGGGCCCTACGAGCAGTACTTC.

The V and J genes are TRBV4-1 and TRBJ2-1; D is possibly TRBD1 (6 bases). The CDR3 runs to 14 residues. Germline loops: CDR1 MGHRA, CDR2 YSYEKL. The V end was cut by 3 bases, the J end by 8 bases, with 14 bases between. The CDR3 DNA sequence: TGCGCCAGCAGCCATGGGGGCTCGGGGTATGAGCAGTTCTTC. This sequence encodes CASSHGGSGYEQFF.

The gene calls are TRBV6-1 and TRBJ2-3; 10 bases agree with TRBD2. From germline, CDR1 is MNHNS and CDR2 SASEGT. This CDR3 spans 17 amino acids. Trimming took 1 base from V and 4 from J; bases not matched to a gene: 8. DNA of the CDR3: TGTGCCAGCAGTGAAGGTCTGTCTAGCGGGGGAGCAGATACGCAGTATTTT. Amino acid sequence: CASSEGLSSGGADTQYF.

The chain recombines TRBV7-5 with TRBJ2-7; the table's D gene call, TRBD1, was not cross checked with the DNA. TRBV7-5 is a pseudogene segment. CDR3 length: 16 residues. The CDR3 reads CARSLFPSQGSYEQYF. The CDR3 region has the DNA TGTGCCAGAAGCTTATTCCCATCCCAGGGGTCCTACGAGCAGTACTTC.

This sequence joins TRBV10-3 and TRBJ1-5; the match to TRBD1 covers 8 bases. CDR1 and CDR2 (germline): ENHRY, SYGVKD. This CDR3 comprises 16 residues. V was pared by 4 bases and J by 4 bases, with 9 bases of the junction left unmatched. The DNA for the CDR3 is TGTGCCATCAGTGCCTTTCCGACAGGGGATAATCAGCCCCAGCATTTT. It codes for CAISAFPTGDNQPQHF.

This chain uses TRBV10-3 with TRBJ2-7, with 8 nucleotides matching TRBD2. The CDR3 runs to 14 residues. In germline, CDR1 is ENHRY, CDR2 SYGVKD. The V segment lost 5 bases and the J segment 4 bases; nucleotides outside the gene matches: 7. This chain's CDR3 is CAISSGSGGYEQYF. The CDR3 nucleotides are TGTGCCATCAGTAGCGGGAGCGGAGGATACGAGCAGTACTTC.

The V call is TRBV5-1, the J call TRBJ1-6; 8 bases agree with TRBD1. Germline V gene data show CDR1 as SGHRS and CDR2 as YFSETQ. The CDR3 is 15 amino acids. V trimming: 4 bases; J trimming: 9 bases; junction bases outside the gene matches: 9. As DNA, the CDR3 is TGCGCCAGCAGCGTCGGACAGGGTCGGAGTTCACCCCTCCACTTT. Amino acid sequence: CASSVGQGRSSPLHF.

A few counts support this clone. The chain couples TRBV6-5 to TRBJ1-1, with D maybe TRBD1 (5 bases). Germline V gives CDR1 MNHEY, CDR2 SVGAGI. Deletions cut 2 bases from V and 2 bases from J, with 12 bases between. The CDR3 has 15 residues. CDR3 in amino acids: CASSYNGAGNTEAFF. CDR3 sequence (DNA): TGTGCCAGCAGTTACAATGGGGCGGGAAACACTGAAGCTTTCTTT.

CDR3 protein: CASSDYTSGDAFF. In DNA, the CDR3 is TGTGCCAGCAGTGATTATACTAGCGGGGACGCGTTCTTC. The J gene is TRBJ2-1, the V gene TRBV6-1; 10 bases agree with TRBD2. V shed 3 bases, J shed 15 bases, and the junction held 8 bases outside the gene matches. The germline gives CDR1 MNHNS, CDR2 SASEGT. The CDR3 totals 13 residues.